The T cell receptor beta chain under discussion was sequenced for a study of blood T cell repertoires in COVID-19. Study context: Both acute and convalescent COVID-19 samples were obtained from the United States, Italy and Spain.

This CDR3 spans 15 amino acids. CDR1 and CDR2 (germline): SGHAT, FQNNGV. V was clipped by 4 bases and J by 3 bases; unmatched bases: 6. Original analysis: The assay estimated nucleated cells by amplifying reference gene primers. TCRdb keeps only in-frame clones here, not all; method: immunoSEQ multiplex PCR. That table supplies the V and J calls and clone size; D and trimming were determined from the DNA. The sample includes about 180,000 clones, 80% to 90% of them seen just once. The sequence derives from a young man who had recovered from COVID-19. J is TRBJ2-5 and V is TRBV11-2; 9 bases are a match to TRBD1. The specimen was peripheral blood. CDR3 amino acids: CASSSPGTGKETQYF. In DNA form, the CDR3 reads TGTGCCAGCAGCTCGCCCGGGACAGGGAAAGAGACCCAGTACTTC.